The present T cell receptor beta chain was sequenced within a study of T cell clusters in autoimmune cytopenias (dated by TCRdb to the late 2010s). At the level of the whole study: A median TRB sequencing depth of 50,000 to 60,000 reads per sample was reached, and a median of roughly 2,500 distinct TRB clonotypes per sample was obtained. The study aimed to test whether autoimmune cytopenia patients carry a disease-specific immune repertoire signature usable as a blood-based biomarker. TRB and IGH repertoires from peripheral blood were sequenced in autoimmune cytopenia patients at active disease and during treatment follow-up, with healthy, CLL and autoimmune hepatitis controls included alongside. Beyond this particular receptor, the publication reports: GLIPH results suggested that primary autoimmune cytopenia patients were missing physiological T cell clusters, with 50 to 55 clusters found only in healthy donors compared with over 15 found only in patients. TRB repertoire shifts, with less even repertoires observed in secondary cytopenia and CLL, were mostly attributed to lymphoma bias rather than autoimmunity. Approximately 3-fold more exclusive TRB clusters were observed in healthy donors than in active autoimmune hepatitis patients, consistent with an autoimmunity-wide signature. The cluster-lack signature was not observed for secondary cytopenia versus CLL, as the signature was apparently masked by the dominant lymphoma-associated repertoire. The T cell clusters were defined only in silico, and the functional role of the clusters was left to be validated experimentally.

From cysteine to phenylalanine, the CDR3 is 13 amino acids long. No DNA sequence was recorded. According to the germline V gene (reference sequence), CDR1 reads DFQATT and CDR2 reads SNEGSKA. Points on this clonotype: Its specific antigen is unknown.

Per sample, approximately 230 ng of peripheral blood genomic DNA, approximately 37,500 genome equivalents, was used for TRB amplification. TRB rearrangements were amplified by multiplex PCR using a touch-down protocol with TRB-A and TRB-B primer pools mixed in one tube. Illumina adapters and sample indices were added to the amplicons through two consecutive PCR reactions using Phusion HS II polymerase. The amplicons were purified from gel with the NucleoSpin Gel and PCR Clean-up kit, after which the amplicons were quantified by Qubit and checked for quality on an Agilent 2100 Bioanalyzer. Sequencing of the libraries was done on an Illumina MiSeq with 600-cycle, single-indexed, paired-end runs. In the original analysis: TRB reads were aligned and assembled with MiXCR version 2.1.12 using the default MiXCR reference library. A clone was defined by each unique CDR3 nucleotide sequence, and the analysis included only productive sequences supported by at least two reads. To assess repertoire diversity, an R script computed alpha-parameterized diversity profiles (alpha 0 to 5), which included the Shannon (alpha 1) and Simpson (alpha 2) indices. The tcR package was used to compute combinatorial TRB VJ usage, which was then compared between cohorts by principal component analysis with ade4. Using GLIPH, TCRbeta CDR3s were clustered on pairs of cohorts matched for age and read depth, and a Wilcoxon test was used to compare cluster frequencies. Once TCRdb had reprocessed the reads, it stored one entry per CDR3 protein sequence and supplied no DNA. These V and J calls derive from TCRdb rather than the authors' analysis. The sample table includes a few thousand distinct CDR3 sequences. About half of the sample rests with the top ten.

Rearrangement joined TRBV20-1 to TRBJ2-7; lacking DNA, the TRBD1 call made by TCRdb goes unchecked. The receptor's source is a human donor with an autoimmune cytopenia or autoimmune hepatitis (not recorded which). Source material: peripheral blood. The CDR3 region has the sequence CSASRGVSYEQYF.